The 17 T cell receptor beta chains below were found in one sample sequenced in a study of cytomegalovirus exposure and HLA in healthy donors. PCR primers comprised 60 Vbeta and 13 Jbeta primers. Sequencing used immunoSEQ multiplex PCR; TCRdb keeps in-frame clones, though not all of them. The table has about 190,000 clones, 65% to 85% seen once. Input material: PBMCs. The receptors shown here come from a woman aged 18-29 years in good health and CMV-seronegative.

This clone has just a few counts. At the DNA level, this CDR3 is encoded by other sequences in the same sample as well. The chain is built from TRBV29-1 and TRBJ1-4, with 8 bases matching TRBD1. The CDR3 sequence is 15 residues long. Per germline, CDR1 SQVTM and CDR2 ANQGSEA. With 6 bases clipped from V and 0 bases from J, the junction kept 6 bases outside the gene matches. The chain's CDR3 is CSVRTGPATNEKLFF. In nucleotides, the CDR3 is TGCAGCGTGAGGACAGGGCCTGCAACTAATGAAAAACTGTTTTTT.

The chain has TRBV11-2 and TRBJ1-4; no clear D gene. The CDR3 loop spans 16 amino acids. Germline-derived CDR1 and CDR2 are SGHAT and FQNNGV. The germline V and J ends were trimmed by 3 bases and 3 bases, with 14 bases remaining between them. The CDR3 region is CASSFDPPGPNEKLFF. Here the CDR3 DNA reads TGTGCCAGCAGCTTTGACCCTCCTGGGCCTAATGAAAAACTGTTTTTT.

The rearrangement links TRBV19 to TRBJ1-5; D remains unclear. Trimming pared 3 bases from V and 3 bases from J, leaving 12 bases between. Germline V lookup: CDR1 LNHDA, CDR2 SQIVND (reference sequence). The CDR3 loop spans 15 amino acids. The CDR3 reads CASSILRLPNQPQHF. The CDR3 nucleotides read TGTGCCAGTAGTATCCTCAGGCTGCCCAATCAGCCCCAGCATTTT.

The rearrangement joins TRBV27 to TRBJ1-1; D gene ambiguous. The CDR3 is 18 amino acids. Germline V gives CDR1 MNHEY, CDR2 SMNVEV (reference sequence). The V end was cut by 0 bases, the J end by 2 bases, with 19 bases between. The DNA for the CDR3 is TGTGCCAGCAGTTTATCCGGGTTGTGGACGGGGATCAACACTGAAGCTTTCTTT. It encodes CASSLSGLWTGINTEAFF.

V is TRBV7-6 and J is TRBJ2-5; TRBD2 agrees at 12 bases. The CDR3 is made up of 15 amino acids. The germline V gene has CDR1 SGHVS and CDR2 FNYEAQ. V lost 4 bases, J lost 5 bases, and 5 bases stayed unmatched. CDR3 sequence (DNA): TGTGCCAGCAGCTACCTAGCGGGAGGGGGGGAGACCCAGTACTTC. Its protein product is CASSYLAGGGETQYF. The variable domain in full, with the rest retrieved from reference TRBV7-6 and TRBJ2-5, is GAGVSQSPRYKVTKRGQDVALRCDPISGHVSLYWYRQALGQGPEFLTYFNYEAQQDKSGLPNDRFSAERPEGSISTLTIQRTEQRDSAMYRCASSYLAGGGETQYFGPGTRLLVL.

The chain uses TRBV7-9 and TRBJ1-3, with a tentative D call TRBD1 (6 bases). The V gene's germline CDR1 is SEHNR and CDR2 FQNEAQ (reference sequence). CDR3 length: 17 residues. Trimming left V 2 bases short and J 4 bases short, with 18 bases between. Here the CDR3 DNA reads TGTGCCAGCAGCTTATGGACAGTGGGTAAGGGGGGAAACACCATATATTTT. As protein: CASSLWTVGKGGNTIYF.

The V gene is TRBV2, the J gene TRBJ1-1, with 8 bases fitting TRBD1. Germline lookup yields CDR1 SNHLY and CDR2 FYNNEI. The CDR3 sequence is 13 residues long. Losses at the gene ends were 8 bases for V and 4 bases for J; bases not matched to a gene: 6. CDR3 sequence (DNA): TGTGCCAGCGTTGCAGGGGGCGTCACTGAAGCTTTCTTT. It codes for CASVAGGVTEAFF.

The V call is TRBV9, the J call TRBJ2-1; 9 bases agree with TRBD2. This CDR3 has 18 residues. J gave up 1 base and V 4 bases, and 12 bases lay outside the gene matches. CDR1 and CDR2 (germline): SGDLS, YYNGEE. CDR3 in amino acids: CASSTKRGRAASYNEQFF. Written as DNA, the CDR3 is TGTGCCAGCAGCACCAAGCGCGGGAGGGCCGCTTCCTACAATGAGCAGTTCTTC.

This clone is a singleton in its sample. This chain links TRBV9 with TRBJ2-7; TRBD1 matches 9 bases. CDR3 length equals 15 residues. Per the germline V gene, CDR1 is SGDLS and CDR2 is YYNGEE. V gave up 0 bases and J gave up 1 base; unmatched junction bases: 2. Here the CDR3 reads CASSVGTGVSYEQYF. The CDR3 DNA is TGTGCCAGCAGCGTAGGGACAGGGGTTTCCTACGAGCAGTACTTC.

This chain connects TRBV28 to TRBJ1-4, with 8 positions matching TRBD1. Germline lookup yields CDR1 MDHEN and CDR2 SYDVKM. The junction had 19 bases not matched to a gene; V was cut back by 3 bases and J by 10 bases. CDR3 size: 18 residues. The CDR3 DNA follows: TGTGCCAGCAGTTTCGGTTCTGGGACAGGCGGACCCGGGGGAAAACTGTTTTTT. Translated: CASSFGSGTGGPGGKLFF.

The chain links TRBV6-1 to TRBJ2-1; D is perhaps TRBD1 (5 bases). The ends were cut back, 2 bases at V and 2 bases at J, with 13 bases in the middle. The CDR3 runs to 16 residues. The germline V gene has CDR1 MNHNS and CDR2 SASEGT. The CDR3 sequence: CASSEPLGPAYNEQFF. Written as DNA, the CDR3 is TGTGCCAGCAGTGAACCCCTGGGGCCGGCCTACAATGAGCAGTTCTTC.

The rearrangement joins TRBV11-2 to TRBJ2-3; D is uncertain. Trimming left V 1 base short and J 5 bases short, with 7 bases between. CDR3 length: 13 residues. The V gene's germline CDR1 is SGHAT and CDR2 FQNNGV. CDR3 region: CASSLGVVDTQYF. For the CDR3, the DNA is TGTGCCAGCAGCTTAGGAGTAGTAGATACGCAGTATTTT.

J is TRBJ2-7 and V is TRBV5-1, with 10 bases matching TRBD1. The CDR3 has 15 residues. V shed 3 bases and J 3 bases; nucleotides not matched to a gene: 6. Germline V gene sequence: CDR1 SGHRS, CDR2 YFSETQ. CDR3: CASSWSGTGDYEQYF. DNA for the CDR3: TGCGCCAGCAGCTGGTCCGGGACAGGGGACTACGAGCAGTACTTC. The whole variable domain, filled in from reference TRBV5-1 and TRBJ2-7, reads KAGVTQTPRYLIKTRGQQVTLSCSPISGHRSVSWYQQTPGQGLQFLFEYFSETQRNKGNFPGRFSGRQFSNSRSEMNVSTLELGDSALYLCASSWSGTGDYEQYFGPGTRLTVT.

The rearrangement links TRBV21-1 to TRBJ2-3; TRBD1, as called in the table, went unchecked against the DNA. TRBV21-1 has pseudogene status. This CDR3 has 15 amino acids. CDR3 bases: TGTGCCAGCAGCAACAGGGGGCGTGACACAGATACGCAGTATTTT. Protein product: CASSNRGRDTDTQYF.

This clone was recorded once. V is TRBV5-8 and J is TRBJ2-7; 8 nucleotides match TRBD2. CDR1 SGHTS and CDR2 YDEGEE come from the germline V gene. V was clipped by 4 bases and J by 6 bases; unmatched bases: 9. The CDR3 runs to 14 residues. The CDR3: CASSRPGLDVEQYF. CDR3 nucleotides: TGTGCCAGCAGCCGGCCGGGACTAGACGTCGAGCAGTACTTC.

This chain uses TRBV21-1 with TRBJ2-1; the D call in the table, TRBD1, was not verified against the DNA. TRBV21-1 is deemed a pseudogene. This CDR3 is built from 14 residues. CDR3 loop: CASTWTGGYNEQFF. The CDR3 DNA is TGTGCCAGCACCTGGACAGGGGGCTACAATGAGCAGTTCTTC.

This chain uses TRBV15 with TRBJ2-5, with D possibly matching TRBD1 (5 bases). The CDR3 consists of 15 residues. V was cut by 2 bases and J by 0 bases, with 10 bases left in between. Germline V CDR1 and CDR2: LNHNV, YYDKDF (reference sequence). The CDR3 reads CATSRPRQNQETQYF. DNA for the CDR3: TGTGCCACCAGCAGACCTAGACAGAACCAAGAGACCCAGTACTTC.